One sample yielded the 21 T cell receptor beta chains listed below, sequenced in a study of CD8+CD57+ T cells in acquired aplastic anemia. TCR beta VDJ combinations and CDR3 sequences were profiled from genomic DNA. TCRdb re-called the reads through MiXCR, storing one row per CDR3 protein. The table records 200,000 or so distinct CDR3 sequences, about 64% of them present only once. Sequences were obtained from sorted CD4+, CD8+, or CD8+CD57+ T cells (not recorded which) from PBMCs. These TCRs come from a human donor with severe aplastic anemia or a healthy control (not recorded which).

The chain employs TRBV7-9 and TRBJ1-4; a weak D match, TRBD1 (6 bases). Trimming took off 2 bases at V and 5 bases at J, with 12 bases between the two ends. The germline CDR1 and CDR2 sequences are SEHNR and FQNEAQ (reference sequence). CDR3 length equals 15 residues. CDR3 amino acids: CASSLLGQTNEKLFF. DNA of the CDR3: TGTGCCAGCAGCTTACTTGGACAGACCAATGAAAAACTGTTTTTT.

The rearrangement uses TRBV29-1 and TRBJ2-7, with 10 bases aligning to TRBD2. The CDR3 spans 14 residues. Germline V gene sequence: CDR1 SQVTM, CDR2 ANQGSEA. V trimming: 8 bases; J trimming: 3 bases; junction bases outside the gene matches: 10. The CDR3 coding sequence is TGCAGCCAAGATCGACGACTAGCGGGCTACGAGCAGTACTTC. Translating gives CSQDRRLAGYEQYF.

This sequence joins TRBV10-3 and TRBJ1-3; D remains ambiguous. V was pared by 4 bases and J by 0 bases, with 13 bases between. This CDR3 has 16 amino acids. Germline V gives CDR1 ENHRY, CDR2 SYGVKD. CDR3 sequence (DNA): TGTGCCATCAGTGGCATAGGACGGAGCTCTGGAAACACCATATATTTT. Its translation is CAISGIGRSSGNTIYF.

The chain combines TRBV5-6 with TRBJ2-3; tentative D call: TRBD2 (5 bases). V gave up 4 bases and J gave up 3 bases, with 12 bases separating them. The CDR3 has 14 residues. Per germline, CDR1 SGHDT and CDR2 YYEEEE. The CDR3 DNA reads as TGTGCCAGCAGCCCCCCCGGGATAACAGATACGCAGTATTTT. Protein sequence: CASSPPGITDTQYF.

This clonotype has a single count. This CDR3 fails to terminate in the conserved phenylalanine or tryptophan, so it likely reflects a read error. The limits of the CDR3 on the DNA are not certain, so only TCRdb's listed CDR3 is given. The chain carries TRBV9 and TRBJ1-1. The germline V gene has CDR1 SGDLS and CDR2 YYNGEE. The CDR3 totals 13 residues, both ends included. CDR3 loop: CASSTRGRTTTLS.

The chain joins TRBV4-1 to TRBJ1-3; weak D call: TRBD1 (5 bases). The V end lost 3 bases, the J end lost 2 bases, and 11 bases lay between the germline ends. This CDR3 comprises 15 residues. CDR1 and CDR2 from the germline V gene are MGHRA and YSYEKL. The CDR3 bases are TGCGCCAGCAGCCAGGAGGGACTGGCTGGAAACACCATATATTTT. It yields the protein CASSQEGLAGNTIYF.

This clonotype was picked up many times. The chain is built from TRBV9 and TRBJ2-2; 9 positions match TRBD2. CDR1 and CDR2 (germline): SGDLS, YYNGEE. The CDR3 loop spans 17 amino acids. Unmatched junction bases numbered 15, after V lost 10 bases and J lost 2 bases. CDR3 in DNA: TGTGCCTCAGCGGGGCGTATAGCGGGGGCTAACACCGGGGAGCTGTTTTTT. Translating gives CASAGRIAGANTGELFF. Together with reference TRBV9 and TRBJ2-2, the CDR3 gives the full variable domain: DSGVTQTPKHLITATGQRVTLRCSPRSGDLSVYWYQQSLDQGLQFLIQYYNGEERAKGNILERFSAQQFPDLHSELNLSSLELGDSALYFCASAGRIAGANTGELFFGEGSRLTVL.

DNA of the CDR3: TGTGCCAGCAGCCTCGGACAGGGGAGCGCTTTCTTT. Encoded protein: CASSLGQGSAFF. The rearrangement uses TRBV7-8 and TRBJ1-1; 9 nucleotides line up with TRBD1. CDR1 is SGHVS, CDR2 FQNEAQ, per germline. The CDR3 loop spans 12 amino acids. Unmatched junction bases numbered 6, after V lost 5 bases and J lost 11 bases.

V usage is TRBV7-8 and J usage is TRBJ1-4; 7 bases are a match to TRBD1. In germline, CDR1 is SGHVS, CDR2 FQNEAQ. The junction had 13 bases not matched to a gene; V was cut back by 5 bases and J by 7 bases. The CDR3 covers 16 residues. The CDR3: CASSQTRGGLSEKLFF. As DNA, the CDR3 is TGTGCCAGCAGCCAGACCCGAGGGGGCCTAAGTGAAAAACTGTTTTTT.

This clonotype has a handful of counts. The genes are TRBV7-3 and TRBJ1-1; 9 nucleotides line up with TRBD1. Germline V lookup: CDR1 SGHTA, CDR2 FQGTGA. V dropped 1 base and J dropped 7; count of bases not matched to a gene: 4. This CDR3 comprises 14 residues. CDR3 nucleotide sequence: TGTGCCAGCAGCTTAAGTCGGGGACAGGGTGAAGCTTTCTTT. It specifies CASSLSRGQGEAFF.

The rearrangement uses TRBV7-2 and TRBJ1-4; 8 bases match TRBD1. This CDR3 comprises 15 residues. CDR1 is SGHTA, CDR2 FQGNSA, per germline. The junction had 9 bases not matched to a gene; V was cut back by 6 bases and J by 6 bases. The CDR3 sequence: CASRGGQGVDEKLFF. The CDR3 DNA reads as TGTGCCAGCAGAGGCGGACAGGGTGTTGATGAAAAACTGTTTTTT.

J is TRBJ2-1 and V is TRBV7-6; D remains unclear. There are 12 residues in the CDR3. The ends were cut back, 5 bases at V and 6 bases at J, with 8 bases in the middle. Germline CDR1 reads SGHVS; CDR2 reads FNYEAQ. The CDR3: CASSQATNEQFF. The DNA of the CDR3 is TGTGCCAGCAGCCAGGCGACCAATGAGCAGTTCTTC.

The CDR3 DNA follows: TGTGCCACCAGCAGAGACACAGGGGCCTACAATGAGCAGTTCTTC. Encoded protein: CATSRDTGAYNEQFF. This chain links TRBV15 with TRBJ2-1, with 7 bases lining up with TRBD1. The germline V gene encodes CDR1 LNHNV and CDR2 YYDKDF (reference sequence). V was clipped by 0 bases and J by 2 bases; unmatched bases: 1. CDR3 size: 15 residues.

J is TRBJ2-3 and V is TRBV7-9; TRBD2 matches 15 bases. The CDR3 is 17 residues long. The germline V gene has CDR1 SEHNR and CDR2 FQNEAQ (reference sequence). Trimming removed 5 bases from V and 2 bases from J; junction bases left unmatched: 5. This CDR3 is CASSGTSGGTHTDTQYF. Here the CDR3 DNA reads TGTGCCAGCAGCGGGACTAGCGGGGGGACCCACACAGATACGCAGTATTTT.

This clonotype has ten or more counts. J is TRBJ2-1 and V is TRBV7-9; D gene unclear. This CDR3 region has 16 residues. Trimming removed 4 bases at V and 5 bases at J, with 18 bases between. CDR1 and CDR2 from the germline V gene are SEHNR and FQNEAQ (reference sequence). The CDR3 is CASSSHSNIINNEQFF. The DNA for the CDR3 is TGTGCCAGCAGCTCCCATTCAAACATCATCAACAATGAGCAGTTCTTC.

Only one count was recorded for this clonotype. This sequence joins TRBV7-9 and TRBJ2-5; D remains unclear. This CDR3 spans 13 amino acids. The germline V gene encodes CDR1 SEHNR and CDR2 FQNEAQ (reference sequence). V lost 5 bases to trimming and J lost 9 bases, with 16 bases between them. The CDR3 protein is CASSATYDSAQYF. The CDR3 DNA reads as TGTGCCAGCAGCGCCACTTATGACTCGGCCCAGTACTTC.

This rearrangement joins TRBV5-6 to TRBJ1-2, with D hard to call. CDR1 and CDR2 (germline): SGHDT, YYEEEE. The CDR3 is made up of 13 amino acids. V lost 6 bases and J 8 bases, leaving 17 bases between the germline ends. The CDR3: CASNQRGVIGYTF. CDR3 DNA sequence: TGTGCCAGCAACCAACGGGGAGTAATAGGCTACACCTTC.

This clonotype was seen just once. This sequence joins TRBV7-9 and TRBJ1-2, with D perhaps matching TRBD1 (5 bases). Germline V gene data show CDR1 as SEHNR and CDR2 as FQNEAQ (reference sequence). Deletions cut 7 bases from V and 4 bases from J, with 13 bases between. CDR3 size: 13 residues. CDR3 residues: CASIIDRFYGYTF. The CDR3 coding sequence is TGTGCCAGCATTATTGACAGATTCTATGGCTACACCTTC.

In regard to this clonotype: A much bigger clone sits one base away, suggesting this may be a read error. The V call is TRBV6-2 or TRBV6-3, the J call TRBJ2-7; the D is unclear. V was pared by 8 bases and J by 8 bases, with 22 bases between. Germline V gives CDR1 MNHEY, CDR2 SVGEGT. The CDR3 contains 14 residues. CDR3 residues: CASSSSTLTSQQYF. In nucleotides, the CDR3 is TGTGCCAGCTCCTCTTCCACCCTGACGTCCCAGCAGTACTTC.

The chain employs TRBV7-9 and TRBJ2-7; 10 nucleotides agree with TRBD1. This CDR3 has 16 residues. Trimming cost V 4 bases and J 0 bases; bases outside gene matches: 6. CDR1 is SEHNR and CDR2 is FQNEAQ in the germline V gene (reference sequence). Here the CDR3 DNA reads TGTGCCAGCAGCTCTGGGACAGGGGCAAGCTCCTACGAGCAGTACTTC. Translation gives CASSSGTGASSYEQYF.

This sequence joins TRBV20-1 and TRBJ1-6; a weak D match, TRBD1 (5 bases). Germline V gene lookup returns CDR1 DFQATT and CDR2 SNEGSKA (reference sequence). The V and J ends lost 6 bases and 8 bases respectively, with 17 bases between them. CDR3 size: 14 residues. DNA for the CDR3: TGCAGTGCCAGTCGGGTGACAGAGGATTCACCCCTCCACTTT. This gives the protein CSASRVTEDSPLHF.